The 27 T cell receptor beta chains listed next were all sequenced from one sample in a study of shared clonotypes between healthy human individuals. The protocol was immunoSEQ multiplex PCR, while the TCRdb copy is restricted to in-frame clones and leaves out a portion. The sample contains millions of clones, about 95% of which appear only once. CD8 cells regarded as naive lacked CD45RO, were positively chosen for CCR7, and omitted terminally differentiated effector memory CD45RA+ cells. The sample was naive CD8+ T cells sorted from blood. These TCRs come from a man aged 18 to 30 in good health.

The V call is TRBV4-3, the J call TRBJ2-3; D is uncertain. The CDR3 is 16 amino acids. Germline-derived CDR1 and CDR2 are LGHNA and YSLEER. V shed 2 bases and J shed 4 bases, with 16 bases lying between them. In DNA, the CDR3 is TGCGCCAGCAGCCAACTCTACGGCGAATCTGCAGATACGCAGTATTTT. This sequence encodes CASSQLYGESADTQYF.

This clone was seen a single time. The CDR3 nucleotides read TGTGCCAGCAGCCCCCCTAGCGGGAGTCTGGAGACCCAGTACTTC. It codes for CASSPPSGSLETQYF. The chain joins TRBV7-2 to TRBJ2-5; 10 positions agree with TRBD2. CDR1 SGHTA and CDR2 FQGNSA come from the germline V gene. After removal of 5 bases from V and 5 bases from J, the junction contained 8 bases not matched to a gene. This CDR3 spans 15 amino acids.

This clone has just one count. The chain couples TRBV7-9 to TRBJ2-2; tentative D call: TRBD1 (6 bases). This CDR3 region has 16 residues. Trimming left V 3 bases short and J 2 bases short, with 13 bases between. Germline CDR1 and CDR2: SEHNR and FQNEAQ (reference sequence). CDR3 nucleotide sequence: TGTGCCAGCAGCTTCTTCACCGGGACAAACACCGGGGAGCTGTTTTTT. It yields the protein CASSFFTGTNTGELFF.

This rearrangement joins TRBV9 to TRBJ2-7; 7 bases line up with TRBD1. The CDR3 has 16 amino acids. From germline, CDR1 is SGDLS and CDR2 YYNGEE. J was trimmed by 3 bases and V by 0 bases; bases with no gene match: 9. The CDR3 DNA reads as TGTGCCAGCAGCGTAGAAACCGGGACAGCTCTCTACGAGCAGTACTTC. Translation gives CASSVETGTALYEQYF.

The chain recombines TRBV10-1 with TRBJ2-3, with D hard to call. With 1 base removed from V and 6 bases from J, the gap between germline ends came to 8 bases. The CDR3 consists of 13 residues. Germline CDR1 WNHNN, CDR2 SYGVQD (reference sequence). This CDR3 is CASSEFREDTQYF. In DNA, the CDR3 is TGCGCCAGCAGTGAGTTCCGTGAGGATACGCAGTATTTT.

The table lists this clone with a few counts. The rearrangement joins TRBV19 to TRBJ1-6; a possible D gene is TRBD1 (5 bases). Trimming stripped 5 bases from V and 7 bases from J, with 12 bases between. The CDR3 consists of 14 residues. The germline CDR1 and CDR2 sequences are LNHDA and SQIVND (reference sequence). The CDR3: CASSFGEGNSPLHF. The CDR3 DNA reads as TGTGCCAGTAGTTTTGGGGAGGGGAATTCACCCCTCCACTTT.

The V gene is TRBV7-2, the J gene TRBJ2-3; D may be TRBD2 (6 bases). V lost 1 base and J 2 bases, leaving 10 bases between the germline ends. From germline, CDR1 is SGHTA and CDR2 FQGNSA. The CDR3 has 15 residues. The CDR3 region has the DNA TGTGCCAGCAGCTTAGTTGGGGGGACCACAGATACGCAGTATTTT. It yields the protein CASSLVGGTTDTQYF.

V and J are TRBV7-9 and TRBJ2-7; unclear D gene. This CDR3 region has 12 residues. Germline assignment: CDR1 SEHNR and CDR2 FQNEAQ (reference sequence). Between the trimmed V and J ends, which lost 5 bases and 4 bases, there was a span of 9 bases. As DNA, the CDR3 is TGTGCCAGCAGCCCCCTATTGTACGAGCAGTACTTC. It specifies CASSPLLYEQYF.

The rearrangement joins TRBV7-9 to TRBJ1-4, with 10 positions matching TRBD1. The CDR3 loop spans 17 amino acids. V lost 0 bases and J lost 8; bases outside the gene matches: 9. From germline, CDR1 is SEHNR and CDR2 FQNEAQ (reference sequence). CDR3 sequence (DNA): TGTGCCAGCAGCTTAGCGTTGGGGGACAGGGGATGGGAAAAACTGTTTTTT. Protein: CASSLALGDRGWEKLFF.

This chain links TRBV5-6 with TRBJ2-7; D ambiguous. This CDR3 comprises 18 residues. V shed 0 bases and J shed 3 bases, with 22 bases lying between them. CDR1 is SGHDT and CDR2 is YYEEEE in the germline V gene. The CDR3: CASSLAEASQMGNYEQYF. In nucleotides, the CDR3 is TGTGCCAGCAGCTTGGCCGAGGCGTCCCAAATGGGGAACTACGAGCAGTACTTC.

This rearrangement joins TRBV5-1 to TRBJ2-7; 14 nucleotides line up with TRBD2. The germline CDR1 and CDR2 sequences are SGHRS and YFSETQ. The CDR3 is made up of 16 amino acids. V dropped 2 bases and J dropped 5; count of bases not matched to a gene: 6. CDR3: CASSFGTSGGPNEQYF. CDR3 in DNA: TGCGCCAGCAGCTTTGGGACTAGCGGGGGTCCCAACGAGCAGTACTTC. The full variable domain, completed using reference TRBV5-1 and TRBJ2-7, is KAGVTQTPRYLIKTRGQQVTLSCSPISGHRSVSWYQQTPGQGLQFLFEYFSETQRNKGNFPGRFSGRQFSNSRSEMNVSTLELGDSALYLCASSFGTSGGPNEQYFGPGTRLTVT.

The chain employs TRBV28 and TRBJ2-7; 7 nucleotides line up with TRBD2. Germline values: CDR1 MDHEN, CDR2 SYDVKM. The CDR3 length is 14 residues. Trimming at V came to 5 bases and at J to 3 bases, leaving 7 bases not matched to a gene. This CDR3 reads CASSTPSGDYEQYF. The CDR3 DNA follows: TGTGCCAGCAGTACCCCCAGCGGGGACTACGAGCAGTACTTC.

This clone was detected only once. The rearrangement joins TRBV4-1 to TRBJ2-7; TRBD2 agrees at 8 bases. Per the germline V gene, CDR1 is MGHRA and CDR2 is YSYEKL. Germline trimming cut 0 bases from V and 7 bases from J; bases unmatched to any gene: 11. The CDR3 is made up of 16 amino acids. This CDR3 is CASSQEGPGLVLEQYF. The CDR3 nucleotides are TGCGCCAGCAGCCAAGAAGGACCGGGACTAGTACTTGAGCAGTACTTC.

The gene calls are TRBV7-6 and TRBJ2-5; the match to TRBD1 covers 8 bases. The CDR3 is made up of 14 amino acids. The V segment lost 5 bases and the J segment 5 bases; nucleotides outside the gene matches: 7. From germline, CDR1 is SGHVS and CDR2 FNYEAQ. The CDR3 sequence is CASSAWTGMETQYF. CDR3 sequence (DNA): TGTGCCAGCAGCGCTTGGACAGGGATGGAGACCCAGTACTTC.

This chain uses TRBV29-1 with TRBJ2-1, with D unresolved. Germline V gives CDR1 SQVTM, CDR2 ANQGSEA. The CDR3 is 12 amino acids. V was shortened by 1 base and J by 9 bases, with 10 bases between the two germline ends. The CDR3 nucleotides are TGCAGCGTTGAAGCTTGGGGTTTTGAGCAGTTCTTC. This codes for CSVEAWGFEQFF.

In DNA, the CDR3 is TGTGCCAGCAGCCCTCCCAGGACAGGAGCTCTTAATGAAAAACTGTTTTTT. Translating it yields CASSPPRTGALNEKLFF. V gene TRBV7-9 combines with J gene TRBJ1-4, with 7 bases lining up with TRBD1. J lost 4 bases, V lost 5 bases, and 13 bases had no gene match. Germline V gives CDR1 SEHNR, CDR2 FQNEAQ (reference sequence). CDR3 length: 17 amino acids.

V is TRBV6-1 and J is TRBJ1-5; D call uncertain. The CDR3 consists of 15 residues. V was shortened by 7 bases and J by 1 base, with 14 bases between the two germline ends. The V gene's germline CDR1 is MNHNS and CDR2 SASEGT. The CDR3: CASTQAGESNQPQHF. DNA of the CDR3: TGTGCCAGCACCCAGGCCGGGGAGAGCAATCAGCCCCAGCATTTT.

As to this clone: In the same sample, other DNA sequences code for this CDR3. This rearrangement joins TRBV4-3 to TRBJ2-1; the match to TRBD2 covers 7 bases. The germline V gene has CDR1 LGHNA and CDR2 YSLEER. CDR3 length equals 15 residues. V lost 0 bases, J lost 4 bases, and 3 bases stayed unmatched. In DNA, the CDR3 is TGCGCCAGCAGCCAAGACGCGGGAGCGTACAATGAGCAGTTCTTC. This gives the protein CASSQDAGAYNEQFF.

To note about this clone: Other nucleotide sequences from this sample produce the same CDR3. The chain carries TRBV7-2 and TRBJ2-7, with TRBD1 as a possible D gene (5 bases). In germline, CDR1 is SGHTA, CDR2 FQGNSA. CDR3 length: 14 amino acids. Deletions cut 1 base from V and 1 base from J, with 8 bases between. CDR3 in amino acids: CASSLDAGSYEQYF. The CDR3 DNA follows: TGTGCCAGCAGCTTAGACGCAGGGTCCTACGAGCAGTACTTC.

This clone was found a few times. Distinct nucleotide sequences in the sample also encode this CDR3. This sequence joins TRBV7-9 and TRBJ1-1, with D possibly being TRBD1 (5 bases). The V gene's germline CDR1 is SEHNR and CDR2 FQNEAQ (reference sequence). This CDR3 spans 15 amino acids. The V end was cut by 5 bases, the J end by 0 bases, with 13 bases between. The CDR3 spells CASSLGEGMNTEAFF. The CDR3 nucleotides read TGTGCCAGCAGCCTAGGGGAGGGGATGAACACTGAAGCTTTCTTT. Full variable domain (remainder filled in from reference TRBV7-9 and TRBJ1-1): DTGVSQNPRHKITKRGQNVTFRCDPISEHNRLYWYRQTLGQGPEFLTYFQNEAQLEKSRLLSDRFSAERPKGSFSTLEIQRTEQGDSAMYLCASSLGEGMNTEAFFGQGTRLTVV.

V gene TRBV27 combines with J gene TRBJ1-2; a weak D match, TRBD1 (5 bases). Looked up from germline, CDR1 is MNHEY and CDR2 is SMNVEV (reference sequence). The CDR3 has 14 amino acids. V was clipped by 3 bases and J by 5 bases, with 13 bases between them. The CDR3 bases are TGTGCCAGCAGTTTTCAGGGAGGTTCGTATGGCTACACCTTC. It yields the protein CASSFQGGSYGYTF.

This clone appeared a single time. The rearrangement joins TRBV27 to TRBJ2-3; 8 bases agree with TRBD2. CDR1 is MNHEY and CDR2 is SMNVEV in the germline V gene (reference sequence). The V segment lost 3 bases and the J segment 4 bases; nucleotides outside the gene matches: 9. The CDR3 is 16 amino acids. The CDR3 DNA reads TGTGCCAGCAGTTTCTATGGACTAGCTCCCCCAGATACGCAGTATTTT. Translating it yields CASSFYGLAPPDTQYF.

The CDR3 DNA sequence: TGTGCCAGCAGCTTTGCTCGGTCTGTCCTCTCTGGGGCCAACGTCCTGACTTTC. Translation: CASSFARSVLSGANVLTF. This rearrangement joins TRBV27 to TRBJ2-6; D remains unclear. Germline CDR1 reads MNHEY; CDR2 reads SMNVEV (reference sequence). The CDR3 consists of 18 residues. V lost 6 bases, J lost 0 bases, and 18 bases lay in between.

To note about this clone: Other DNA sequences in this sample translate to the same CDR3. The J gene is TRBJ2-5, the V gene TRBV5-1; D is ambiguous. The CDR3 spans 11 residues. V was trimmed by 0 bases and J by 5 bases, leaving 2 bases between them. CDR1 is SGHRS, CDR2 YFSETQ, per germline. The CDR3 loop is CASSLAETQYF. For the CDR3, the DNA is TGCGCCAGCAGCTTGGCTGAGACCCAGTACTTC.

The chain uses TRBV14 and TRBJ2-5, with D unclear. Germline CDR1 and CDR2: SGHDN and FVKESK. The ends were cut back, 1 base at V and 4 bases at J, with 10 bases in the middle. This CDR3 has 14 residues. CDR3: CASSQGAGVETQYF. CDR3 sequence (DNA): TGTGCCAGCAGCCAAGGGGCAGGCGTAGAGACCCAGTACTTC.

This sequence joins TRBV19 and TRBJ2-7; 9 bases agree with TRBD1. Germline assignment: CDR1 LNHDA and CDR2 SQIVND (reference sequence). The CDR3 spans 13 residues. V lost 5 bases and J lost 6; bases outside the gene matches: 5. DNA for the CDR3: TGTGCCAGTAGTGCCGGGACAGGGACCGAGCAGTACTTC. It translates to CASSAGTGTEQYF.

This chain joins TRBV5-1 and TRBJ1-1; D possibly corresponds to TRBD1 (6 bases). The CDR3 is 15 residues long. V was shortened by 0 bases and J by 3 bases, with 12 bases between the two germline ends. The germline CDR1 and CDR2 sequences are SGHRS and YFSETQ. The CDR3 DNA follows: TGCGCCAGCAGCTTGGGTGAAGGGGGGTACACTGAAGCTTTCTTT. This sequence encodes CASSLGEGGYTEAFF.